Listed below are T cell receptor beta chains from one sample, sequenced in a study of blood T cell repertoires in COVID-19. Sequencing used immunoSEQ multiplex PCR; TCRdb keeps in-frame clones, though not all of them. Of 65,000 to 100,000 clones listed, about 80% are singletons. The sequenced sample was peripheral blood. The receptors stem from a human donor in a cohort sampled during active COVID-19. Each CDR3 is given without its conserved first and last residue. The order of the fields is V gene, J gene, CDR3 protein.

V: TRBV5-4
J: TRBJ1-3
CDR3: ASSVGQPSGNTIY

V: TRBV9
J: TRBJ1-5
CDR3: ASSTGVTQPQH

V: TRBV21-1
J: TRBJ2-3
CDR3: ASSTRRTGNDSFGTDTQY

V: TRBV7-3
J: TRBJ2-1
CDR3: ASSSGTGAYNEQF

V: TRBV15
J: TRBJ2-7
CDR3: ATSRTAYGSSYEQY

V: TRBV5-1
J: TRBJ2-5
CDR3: ASSLGLTGQQETQY

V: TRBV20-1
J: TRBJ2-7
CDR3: SASRGTLGLNEQY

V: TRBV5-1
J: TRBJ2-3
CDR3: ASSDFRDSRNTDTQY

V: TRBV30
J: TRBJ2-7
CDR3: AWTPWGTGGYEQY

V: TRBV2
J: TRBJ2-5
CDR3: ASSAGTGGAGETQY

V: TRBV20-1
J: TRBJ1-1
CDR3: RVTGGTEAF

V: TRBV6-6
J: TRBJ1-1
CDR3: ASSYITAGGTEAF

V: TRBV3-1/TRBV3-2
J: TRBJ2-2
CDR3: ASSPGEGRPGELF

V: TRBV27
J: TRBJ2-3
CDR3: ASSLSTSGGAQY

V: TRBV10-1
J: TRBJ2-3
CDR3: ASSDLGIAGASDTQY

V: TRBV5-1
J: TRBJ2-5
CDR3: ASSLEGPGGHQETQY

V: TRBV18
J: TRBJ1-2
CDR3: ASSPTLGTGPGYGYT

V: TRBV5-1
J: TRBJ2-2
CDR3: ASSLGDRAGELF

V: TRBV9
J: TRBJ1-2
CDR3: ASSVARGGGYT

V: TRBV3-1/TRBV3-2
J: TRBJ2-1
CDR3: ASSLSGLTYNEQF

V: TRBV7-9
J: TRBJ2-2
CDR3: ASRHTSGVNTGELF

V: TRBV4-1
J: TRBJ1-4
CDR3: ASSQVHRGGEKLF

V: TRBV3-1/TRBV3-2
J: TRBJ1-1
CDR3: ASSQSRARTEAF

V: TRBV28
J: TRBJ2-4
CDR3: ASSLTEPPKNIQY

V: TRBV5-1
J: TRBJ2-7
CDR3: ASSLLGDRANEQY

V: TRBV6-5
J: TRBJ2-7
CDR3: ATKVGGTGPYEQY

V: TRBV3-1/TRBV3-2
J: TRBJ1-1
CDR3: ASSPGTGELNTEAF

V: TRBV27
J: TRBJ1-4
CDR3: ASRILGQGDEKLF

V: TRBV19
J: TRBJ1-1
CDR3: ASSQIRGTEAF

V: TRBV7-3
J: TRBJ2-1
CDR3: ASSRRRTSLSNEQF

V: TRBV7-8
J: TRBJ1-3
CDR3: ASSFRETGSGNTIY

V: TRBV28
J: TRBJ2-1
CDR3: ASSGGGTYNEQF

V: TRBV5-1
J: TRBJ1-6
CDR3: ASSPLGSIRQTNSPLH

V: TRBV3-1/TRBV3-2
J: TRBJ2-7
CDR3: ASSQWGPGTGRSEQY

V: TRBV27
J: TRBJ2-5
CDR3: ASSYRYGASRLEETQY

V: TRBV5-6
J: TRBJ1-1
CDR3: ASSSPGLTTEAF

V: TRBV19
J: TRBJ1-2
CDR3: ATQRTSANYGYT

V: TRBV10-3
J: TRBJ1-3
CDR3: AISDGTGNVNTIY

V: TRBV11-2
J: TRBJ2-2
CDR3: ASSHPFLQENTGELF

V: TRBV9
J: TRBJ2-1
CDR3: ASSANRDRGPEQF

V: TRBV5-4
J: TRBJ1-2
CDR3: ASSLADRGANYGYT

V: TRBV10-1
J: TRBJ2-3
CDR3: ASSERTSGGLDTQY